The 9 T cell receptor beta chains in this list originate from one sample, sequenced in a study of control samples from healthy donors and cancer patients. Clones were read by immunoSEQ multiplex PCR, and TCRdb kept only the in-frame ones, dropping some. The sample holds hundreds of thousands of clones; 80% to 95% are singletons and the top ten take 5% to 8%. The specimen was PBMCs. The receptors shown here come from a man aged 40-55 years with head and neck cancer.

About this clone: The sample holds other DNA sequences that translate to the same CDR3. The chain couples TRBV5-1 to TRBJ1-2; D is perhaps TRBD1 (6 bases). The V gene's germline CDR1 is SGHRS and CDR2 YFSETQ. The V and J ends lost 3 bases and 5 bases respectively, with 11 bases between them. The CDR3 totals 13 residues. CDR3 bases: TGCGCCAGCAGCTGGGGCACAGGGTATGGCTACACCTTC. Translating gives CASSWGTGYGYTF.

The J gene is TRBJ1-1, the V gene TRBV7-9; D is unclear. Germline-derived CDR1 and CDR2 are SEHNR and FQNEAQ (reference sequence). This CDR3 has 13 amino acids. Trimming removed 1 base from V and 7 bases from J, with 10 bases in between. Here the CDR3 reads CASSLGHSSEAFF. The CDR3 DNA is TGTGCCAGCAGCTTAGGGCACAGTAGTGAAGCTTTCTTT.

The chain is built from TRBV12-5 and TRBJ1-5; 7 nucleotides agree with TRBD1. This CDR3 region has 15 residues. CDR1 and CDR2 from the germline V gene are LGHNT and FRNRAP. Losses at the gene ends were 1 base for V and 5 bases for J; bases not matched to a gene: 5. Written as DNA, the CDR3 is TGTGCTAGTGGTTTGGAGGTAGGGGGCGATCAGCCCCAGCATTTT. This codes for CASGLEVGGDQPQHF.

Concerning this clone: At one boundary the junction diverges from the germline segment, which might be a read error. V is TRBV14 and J is TRBJ1-2; no definite D call. Germline V lookup: CDR1 SGHDN, CDR2 FVKESK. The CDR3 is 14 amino acids. CDR3 nucleotide sequence: TGTGCCAGCAGCCAAGGTCAGACTGACTTTAAATTGATCTTC. Protein product: CASSQGQTDFKLIF.

This chain links TRBV6-6 with TRBJ2-1, with D possibly matching TRBD2 (5 bases). The germline V and J ends were trimmed by 2 bases and 8 bases, with 13 bases remaining between them. The V gene's germline CDR1 is MNHNY and CDR2 SVGAGI (reference sequence). The CDR3 contains 14 residues. The CDR3 spells CASSYGVLVDEQFF. CDR3 coding DNA: TGTGCCAGCAGTTACGGGGTACTAGTGGATGAGCAGTTCTTC.

The genes are TRBV5-1 and TRBJ2-1, with D possibly TRBD1 on 6 matching bases. CDR1 is SGHRS and CDR2 is YFSETQ in the germline V gene. Trimming cost V 4 bases and J 7 bases, with 18 bases left between them. The CDR3 loop spans 15 amino acids. Here the CDR3 DNA reads TGCGCCAGCAGCCTAACGCATGGAACAGGGAATGAGCAGTTCTTC. Translated: CASSLTHGTGNEQFF.

Turning to this clone: A read error may produce the germline difference seen at one junction end. The rearrangement uses TRBV7-9 and TRBJ2-7, with D unclear. Germline V gene lookup returns CDR1 SEHNR and CDR2 FQNEAQ (reference sequence). This CDR3 has 15 amino acids. This CDR3 reads CASSPPRTTSNEQYF. The CDR3 DNA is TGTGCCAGCAGCCCACCACGGACCACCTCCAACGAGCAGTACTTC. Complete variable domain (other parts from reference TRBV7-9 and TRBJ2-7): DTGVSQNPRHKITKRGQNVTFRCDPISEHNRLYWYRQTLGQGPEFLTYFQNEAQLEKSRLLSDRFSAERPKGSFSTLEIQRTEQGDSAMYLCASSPPRTTSNEQYFGPGTRLTVT.

The chain has TRBV30 and TRBJ2-7; 8 bases are a match to TRBD1. The CDR3 sequence is 14 residues long. V shed 2 bases, J shed 3 bases, and the junction held 6 bases outside the gene matches. The germline V gene encodes CDR1 GTSNPN and CDR2 SVGIG (reference sequence). Written as DNA, the CDR3 is TGTGCCTGGAGTCGCCCAGGGGGCAACTACGAGCAGTACTTC. Amino acid sequence: CAWSRPGGNYEQYF.

As concerns this clone: A read error may account for a junction end that differs from germline. This chain uses TRBV13 with TRBJ1-1, with 7 bases lining up with TRBD1. The CDR3 loop spans 16 amino acids. Germline CDR1 reads PRHDT; CDR2 reads FYEKMQ (reference sequence). The DNA of the CDR3 is TGTGCCAGCAGCCTAGGGGGGGGACAGATGAACACTGAAGCTTTCTTT. It codes for CASSLGGGQMNTEAFF.